This TCR beta chain comes out of a study of cytomegalovirus exposure and HLA in healthy donors. This PCR relied on a set of 60 Vbeta primers and 13 Jbeta primers. Using immunoSEQ multiplex PCR, the repertoire was profiled, and TCRdb retains in-frame clones only, with some absent. The repertoire holds around 130,000 clones, with about four fifths as singletons. CDR1 is LGHNA and CDR2 is YSLEER in the germline V gene. This CDR3 has 15 amino acids. The ends lost 4 bases at V and 7 bases at J; junction bases unmatched: 12. The sample taken for sequencing was PBMCs. This clonotype was obtained from a man aged 30 to 45 in good health and CMV-seronegative. J is TRBJ1-2 and V is TRBV4-3; 7 positions match TRBD1. The CDR3 nucleotides are TGCGCCAGCAGCCCCGAAGAGACAGGGTGGGGTGGCTACACCTTC. Its protein is CASSPEETGWGGYTF.